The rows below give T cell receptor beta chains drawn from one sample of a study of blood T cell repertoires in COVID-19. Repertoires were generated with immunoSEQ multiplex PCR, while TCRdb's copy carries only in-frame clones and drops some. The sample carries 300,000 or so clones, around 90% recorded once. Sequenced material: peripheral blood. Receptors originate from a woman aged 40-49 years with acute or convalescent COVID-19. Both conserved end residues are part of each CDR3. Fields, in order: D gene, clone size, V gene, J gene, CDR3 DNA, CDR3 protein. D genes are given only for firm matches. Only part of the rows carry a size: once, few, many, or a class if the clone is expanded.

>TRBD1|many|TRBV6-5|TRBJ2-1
TGTGCCAGCAGTTCCGGGACAGGGGCCAATGAGCAGTTCTTC
CASSSGTGANEQFF
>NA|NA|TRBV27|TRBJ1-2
TGTGCCAGCAGAAAAGATCGGACGGTCCGCGGGGATGGCTACACCTTC
CASRKDRTVRGDGYTF
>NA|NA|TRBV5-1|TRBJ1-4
TGCGCCAGCAGGGCCGGACACCCTGCAACTAATGAAAAACTGTTTTTT
CASRAGHPATNEKLFF
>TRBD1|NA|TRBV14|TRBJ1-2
TGTGCCAGCAGCTCCCGGGACAGGTTCAACTATGGCTACACCTTC
CASSSRDRFNYGYTF
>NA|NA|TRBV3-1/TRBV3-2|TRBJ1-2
TGTGCCAGCAGCCTCAGGAATAGATTCCGGGGCTACACCTTC
CASSLRNRFRGYTF
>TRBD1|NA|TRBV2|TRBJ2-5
TGTGCCAGCAGAACAGGGGGCGCCGAAAAGACCCAGTACTTC
CASRTGGAEKTQYF
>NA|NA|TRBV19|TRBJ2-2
TGTGCCAGTAGTCTGGGGGGGCGTTTCACCGGGGAGCTGTTTTTT
CASSLGGRFTGELFF
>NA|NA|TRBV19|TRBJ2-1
TGTGCCAGTAACACCAGGGGGGTGTCCTCCTACAATGAGCAGTTCTTC
CASNTRGVSSYNEQFF
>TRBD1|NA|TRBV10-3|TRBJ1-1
TGTGCCATCAGTGATGTGACAGGGGGCAAAGCTTTCTTT
CAISDVTGGKAFF
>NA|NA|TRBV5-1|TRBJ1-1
TGCGCCAGCAGCTTGGCGACGGGGAACACTGAAGCTTTCTTT
CASSLATGNTEAFF
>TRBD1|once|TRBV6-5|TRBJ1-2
TGTGCCAGCAGTACGAGGGGGCTGGGCTATGGCTACACCTTC
CASSTRGLGYGYTF
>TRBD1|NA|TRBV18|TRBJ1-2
TGTGCCAGCTCACCACCGGGACAGACTAACTATGGCTACACCTTC
CASSPPGQTNYGYTF
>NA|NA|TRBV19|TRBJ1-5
TGTGCCAGCACTGAGGGTCAGCGTATGTACCAGCCCCAGCATTTT
CASTEGQRMYQPQHF
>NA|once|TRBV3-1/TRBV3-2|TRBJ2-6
TGTGCCAGCACCGGACTCTCTGGGGCCAACGTCCTGACTTTC
CASTGLSGANVLTF
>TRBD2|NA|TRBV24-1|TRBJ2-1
TGTGCCACCAGTGATCTCTACCTGACTAGCGGGGGCTACAATGAGCAGTTCTTC
CATSDLYLTSGGYNEQFF
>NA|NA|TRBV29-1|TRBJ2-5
TGCACCTCTCGGGAGTACCAAGAGACCCAGTACTTC
CTSREYQETQYF
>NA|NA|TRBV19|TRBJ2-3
TGTGCCAGTAGTATAGGAGAGGGCACAGATACGCAGTATTTT
CASSIGEGTDTQYF
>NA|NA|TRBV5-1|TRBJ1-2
TGCGCCAGCAGCTTGGCCAGGGCTTCGGACTATGGCTACACCTTC
CASSLARASDYGYTF
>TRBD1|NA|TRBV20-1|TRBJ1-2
TGCAGTGCCTCAGGGGGTCGGGGCTACACCTTC
CSASGGRGYTF
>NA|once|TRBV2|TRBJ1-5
TGTGCCACAGACTTAACCCCCAATCAGCCCCAGCATTTT
CATDLTPNQPQHF
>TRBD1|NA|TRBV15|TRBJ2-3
TGTGCCACCAGCAGAGACAGGGGGCAGGTGGATACGCAGTATTTT
CATSRDRGQVDTQYF
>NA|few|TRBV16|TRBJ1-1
TGTGCCAGCAGCTCAGACACAGTGATCGCTGAAGCTTTCTTT
CASSSDTVIAEAFF
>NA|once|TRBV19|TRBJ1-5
TGTGCCAGTAGTACTGGGACTTACGGGCATCAGCCCCAGCATTTT
CASSTGTYGHQPQHF
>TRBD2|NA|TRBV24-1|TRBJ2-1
TGTGCCACCAGTGATTTTTCCGGGACTAGCACCAATGAGCAGTTCTTC
CATSDFSGTSTNEQFF
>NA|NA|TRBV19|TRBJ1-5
TGTGCCAGTAACCGAGGGATGGGGAATCAGCCCCAGCATTTT
CASNRGMGNQPQHF
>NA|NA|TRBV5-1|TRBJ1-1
TGCGCCAGCAGCTTGGACAGGGCTAACACTGAAGCTTTCTTT
CASSLDRANTEAFF
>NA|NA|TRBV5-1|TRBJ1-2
TGCGCCAGCAGCTCTAATCAGGACTATGGCTACACCTTC
CASSSNQDYGYTF
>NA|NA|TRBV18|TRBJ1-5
TGTGCCAGCTCACCCACAGGGAATAGCAATCAGCCCCAGCATTTT
CASSPTGNSNQPQHF
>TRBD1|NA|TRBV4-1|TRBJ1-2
TGCGCCAGCCGGACAGGGACAAACTATGGCTACACCTTC
CASRTGTNYGYTF
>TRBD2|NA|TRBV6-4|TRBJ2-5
TGTGCCACCCGGCGGAGCGGGGGGGCGGGAGAGACCCAGTACTTC
CATRRSGGAGETQYF
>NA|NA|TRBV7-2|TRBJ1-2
TGTGCCAGCAGCTTAGCCAGGGTCAGTACCTATGGCTACACCTTC
CASSLARVSTYGYTF
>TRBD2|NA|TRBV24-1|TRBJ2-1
TGTGCCACCGGTTCAAGATTGGGGAGGGTGAACCCCAATGAGCAGTTCTTC
CATGSRLGRVNPNEQFF
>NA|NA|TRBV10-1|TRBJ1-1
TGCGCCAGCAAAGGTCAGACTAACACTGAAGCTTTCTTT
CASKGQTNTEAFF
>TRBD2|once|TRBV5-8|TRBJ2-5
TGTGCCAGCAGCATCGGCGGGTCTAGCGGGGGGCTTGAGACCCAGTACTTC
CASSIGGSSGGLETQYF
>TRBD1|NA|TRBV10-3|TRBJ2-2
TGTGCCATAACCCGGACGACAGGGGAGGCCGGGGAGCTGTTTTTT
CAITRTTGEAGELFF
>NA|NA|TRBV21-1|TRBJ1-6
TGTGCCAGCAGGGCCCCCCTCCACTTT
CASRAPLHF
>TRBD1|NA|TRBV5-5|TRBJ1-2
TGTGCCAGCAGCTTGGACAGGGGGAATAACTATGGCTACACCTTC
CASSLDRGNNYGYTF
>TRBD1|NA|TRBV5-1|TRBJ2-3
TGCGCCAGCAGCTGGGGCGGGCAGGGGGCAGGAGATACGCAGTATTTT
CASSWGGQGAGDTQYF
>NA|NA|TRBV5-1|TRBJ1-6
TGCGCCAGCAGCCCTCGGTCCTATAATTCACCCCTCCACTTT
CASSPRSYNSPLHF
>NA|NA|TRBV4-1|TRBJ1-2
TGCGCCAGCAGCCACGAAGGTACATGGGCTCACCCTGGCTACACCTTC
CASSHEGTWAHPGYTF
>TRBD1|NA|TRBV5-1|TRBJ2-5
TGCGCCAGCAGCTTCCGGGACAGGGGTCAGACCCAGTACTTC
CASSFRDRGQTQYF
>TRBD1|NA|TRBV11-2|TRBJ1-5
TGTGCCAGCAGTCAACAGGGGAATCAGCCCCAGCATTTT
CASSQQGNQPQHF
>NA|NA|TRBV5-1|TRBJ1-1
TGCGCCAGCGGCGGGGGATATAACACTGAAGCTTTCTTT
CASGGGYNTEAFF
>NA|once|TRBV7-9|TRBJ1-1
TGTGCCAGCAGCTTAGAGGGGTGGAACACTGAAGCTTTCTTT
CASSLEGWNTEAFF
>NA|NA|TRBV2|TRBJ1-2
TGTGCCAGCAGTGCCATACAGGGCGTCGGCTACACCTTC
CASSAIQGVGYTF